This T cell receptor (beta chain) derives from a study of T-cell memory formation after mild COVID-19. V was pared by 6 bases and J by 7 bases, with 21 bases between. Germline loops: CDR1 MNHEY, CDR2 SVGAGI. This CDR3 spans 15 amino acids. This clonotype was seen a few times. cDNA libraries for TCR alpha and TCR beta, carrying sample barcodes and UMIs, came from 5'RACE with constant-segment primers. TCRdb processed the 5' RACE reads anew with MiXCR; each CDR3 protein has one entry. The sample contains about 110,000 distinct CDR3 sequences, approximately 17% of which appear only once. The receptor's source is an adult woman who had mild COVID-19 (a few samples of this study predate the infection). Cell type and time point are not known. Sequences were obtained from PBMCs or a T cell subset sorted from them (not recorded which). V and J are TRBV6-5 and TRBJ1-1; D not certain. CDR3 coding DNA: TGTGCCAGCAGCCACCCCCCGGGAGGTCGCATTGAAGCTTTCTTT. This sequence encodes CASSHPPGGRIEAFF.